The clone carrying this T cell receptor (beta chain) was counted between two and nine times. Antigen specificity is unknown. This entry comes from a study of vaccination effects on CD4 cells after COVID-19. This CDR3 spans 14 amino acids. Trimming pared 0 bases from V and 6 bases from J, leaving 10 bases between. The V gene's germline CDR1 is SGHRS and CDR2 YFSETQ. Before any sequencing was done, the ViraFEST assay used viral peptide pools to expand antigen-specific CD4+ T cells. Cultured cells yielded isolated CD4+ T cells after around 9 days. Assay: immunoSEQ multiplex PCR; the TCRdb copy retains only in-frame clones and omits some. Of around 79,000 clones in the sample, approximately 74% were seen once.

The chain links TRBV5-1 to TRBJ1-5; no definite D call. The sample here was CD4+ T cells from PBMCs cultured with HCoV-229E spike peptides, taken before COVID-19 vaccination. The TCR originated in a human donor who received a COVID-19 vaccine. The CDR3 nucleotides are TGCGCCAGCAGCTTGGGACTGAGAAGTCAGCCCCAGCATTTT. Translated: CASSLGLRSQPQHF. Combining the CDR3 with reference TRBV5-1 and TRBJ1-5 gives the whole variable domain KAGVTQTPRYLIKTRGQQVTLSCSPISGHRSVSWYQQTPGQGLQFLFEYFSETQRNKGNFPGRFSGRQFSNSRSEMNVSTLELGDSALYLCASSLGLRSQPQHFGDGTRLSIL.